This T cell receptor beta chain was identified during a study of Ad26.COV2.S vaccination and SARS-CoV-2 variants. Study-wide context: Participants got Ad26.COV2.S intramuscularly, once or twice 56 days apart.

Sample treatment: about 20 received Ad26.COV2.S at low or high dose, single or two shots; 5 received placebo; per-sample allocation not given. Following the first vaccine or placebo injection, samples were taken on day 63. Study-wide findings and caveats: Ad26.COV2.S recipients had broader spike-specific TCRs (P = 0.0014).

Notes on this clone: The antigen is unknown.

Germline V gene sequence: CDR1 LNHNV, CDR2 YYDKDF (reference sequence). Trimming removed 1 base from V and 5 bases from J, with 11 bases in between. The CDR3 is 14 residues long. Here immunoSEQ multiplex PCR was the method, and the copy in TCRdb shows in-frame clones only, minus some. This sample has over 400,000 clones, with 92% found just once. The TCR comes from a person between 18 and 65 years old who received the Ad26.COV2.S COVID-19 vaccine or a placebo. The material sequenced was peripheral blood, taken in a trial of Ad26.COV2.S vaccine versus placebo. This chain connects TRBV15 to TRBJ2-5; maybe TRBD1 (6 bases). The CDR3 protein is CATSRAGGVETQYF. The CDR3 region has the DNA TGTGCCACCAGCAGAGCTGGGGGCGTGGAGACCCAGTACTTC. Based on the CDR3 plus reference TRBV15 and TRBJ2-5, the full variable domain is DAMVIQNPRYQVTQFGKPVTLSCSQTLNHNVMYWYQQKSSQAPKLLFHYYDKDFNNEADTPDNFQSRRPNTSFCFLDIRSPGLGDTAMYLCATSRAGGVETQYFGPGTRLLVL.